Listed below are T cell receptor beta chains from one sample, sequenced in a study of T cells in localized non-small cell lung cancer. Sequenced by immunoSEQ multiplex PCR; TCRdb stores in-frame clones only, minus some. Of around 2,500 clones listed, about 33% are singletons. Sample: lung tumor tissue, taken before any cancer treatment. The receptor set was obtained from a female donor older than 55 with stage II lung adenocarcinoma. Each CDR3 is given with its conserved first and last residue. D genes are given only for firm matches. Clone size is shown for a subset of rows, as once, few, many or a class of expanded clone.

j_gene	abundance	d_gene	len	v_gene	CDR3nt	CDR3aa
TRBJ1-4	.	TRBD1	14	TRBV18	TGTGCCAGCTCTCGGGACAGGTCTAATGAAAAACTGTTTTTT	CASSRDRSNEKLFF
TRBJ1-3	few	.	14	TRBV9	TGTGCCAGCAGCGTAACAAGCTCTGGAAACACCATATATTTT	CASSVTSSGNTIYF
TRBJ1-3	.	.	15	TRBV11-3	TGTGCCAGCAGCTTGGGGGGGAACTCTGGAAACACCATATATTTT	CASSLGGNSGNTIYF
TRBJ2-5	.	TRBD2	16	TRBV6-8	TGTGCCAGCAGTTACTCGACCGGGGGGGGAGGAGAGACCCAGTACTTC	CASSYSTGGGGETQYF
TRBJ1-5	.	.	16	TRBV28	TGTGCCAGCAGCCAGATAATCCGGGTCCCCAATCAGCCCCAGCATTTT	CASSQIIRVPNQPQHF
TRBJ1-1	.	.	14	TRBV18	TGTGCCAGCTCACCAACGTCAACGAACACTGAAGCTTTCTTT	CASSPTSTNTEAFF
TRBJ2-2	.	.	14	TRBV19	TGTGCCAGTAGTCGACCACAGGAAACCGGGGAGCTGTTTTTT	CASSRPQETGELFF
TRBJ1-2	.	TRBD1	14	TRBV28	TGTGCCAGTACCGGGACAGGGGGTAACTATGGCTACACCTTC	CASTGTGGNYGYTF
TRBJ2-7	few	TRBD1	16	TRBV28	TGTGCCAGCAGTTTGTCAACAGGGGTGGGCTCCTACGAGCAGTACTTC	CASSLSTGVGSYEQYF
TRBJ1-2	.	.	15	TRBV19	TGTGCCAGTACTCAAGGAGGACGGTCCGTCTATGGCTACACCTTC	CASTQGGRSVYGYTF
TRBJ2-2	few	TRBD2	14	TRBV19	TGTGCCAGTAGTATAATGCGGGGGTCCGAGGAGCTGTTTTTT	CASSIMRGSEELFF
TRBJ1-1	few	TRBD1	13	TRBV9	TGTGCCAGCATGGGGACAGGGGGAACTGAAGCTTTCTTT	CASMGTGGTEAFF
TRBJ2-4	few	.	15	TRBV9	TGTGCCAGCAGTGCGCATCGAGGGGAGCAAAACATTCAGTACTTC	CASSAHRGEQNIQYF
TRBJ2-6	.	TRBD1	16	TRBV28	TGTGCCAGCAGTTTGGGACAGATCTCTGGGGCCAACGTCCTGACTTTC	CASSLGQISGANVLTF
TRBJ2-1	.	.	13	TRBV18	TGTGCCAGCTCACCGACGAGGGACAATGAGCAGTTCTTC	CASSPTRDNEQFF
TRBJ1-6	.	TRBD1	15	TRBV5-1	TGCGCCAGCAGCTTGGGGACAGGACTTAATTCACCCCTCCACTTT	CASSLGTGLNSPLHF
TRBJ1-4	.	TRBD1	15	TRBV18	TGTGCCAGCTCACCCCCGACAGGGGGTGAGGAAAAACTGTTTTTT	CASSPPTGGEEKLFF
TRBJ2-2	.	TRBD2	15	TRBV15	TGTGCCACCAGCCGGGAGGGAGCGCTAACCGGGGAGCTGTTTTTT	CATSREGALTGELFF
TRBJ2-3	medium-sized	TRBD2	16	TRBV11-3	TGTGCCAGCAGCATCCTACCCGGGACTAGTATAGATACGCAGTATTTT	CASSILPGTSIDTQYF
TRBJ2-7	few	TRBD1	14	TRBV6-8	TGTGCCACCCGATCGGACAGGGGGGACTACGAGCAGTACTTC	CATRSDRGDYEQYF
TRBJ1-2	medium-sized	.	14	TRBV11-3	TGTGCCAGCAGCCCCGGGACGGCCTGGGCTGGCTACACCTTC	CASSPGTAWAGYTF
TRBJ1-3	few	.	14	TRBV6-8	TGTGCCAGCAGTGAGCGAATGGGGGGAAACACCATATATTTT	CASSERMGGNTIYF
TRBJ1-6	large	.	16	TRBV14	TGTGCCAGCAGCCAAGACAGGGTTGGGGGAGGATCACCCCTCCACTTT	CASSQDRVGGGSPLHF
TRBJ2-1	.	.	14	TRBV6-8	TGTGCCAGCAGTTACGGTTACGGGACCAATGAGCAGTTCTTC	CASSYGYGTNEQFF
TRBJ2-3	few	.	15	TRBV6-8	TGTGCCAGCAGTTACTCGTCAGGCGGGTCAGATACGCAGTATTTT	CASSYSSGGSDTQYF
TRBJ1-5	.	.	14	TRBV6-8	TGTGCCAGCAGTGAGGGGGTGGGCAATCAGCCCCAGCATTTT	CASSEGVGNQPQHF
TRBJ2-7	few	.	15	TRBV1	TGCGCCAGCAGTCCCACTTCAATCCGCTCCTACGAGCAGTACTTC	CASSPTSIRSYEQYF
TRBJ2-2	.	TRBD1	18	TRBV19	TGTGCCACTAAGACTAAACCCGGGACAGGGTCTCTCATCGGGGAGCTGTTTTTT	CATKTKPGTGSLIGELFF
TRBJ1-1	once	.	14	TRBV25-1	TGTGCCAGCAGTGAATGGGACGGGAACACTGAAGCTTTCTTT	CASSEWDGNTEAFF
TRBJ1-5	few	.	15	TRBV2	TGTGCCAGCAGTGCCAACAGGCCAACCAATCAGCCCCAGCATTTT	CASSANRPTNQPQHF
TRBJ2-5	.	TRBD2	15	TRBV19	TGTGCCAGTAGTAAAAGCGGAGGGAGGGGAGAGACCCAGTACTTC	CASSKSGGRGETQYF
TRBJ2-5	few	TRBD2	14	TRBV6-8	TGTGCCAGCAGTTCCCAGCGGGGGGCGGCGACCCAGTACTTC	CASSSQRGAATQYF
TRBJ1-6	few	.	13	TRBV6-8	TGTGCCAGCAGTTCAGGTAGAAATTCACCCCTCCACTTT	CASSSGRNSPLHF
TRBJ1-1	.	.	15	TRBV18	TGTGCCAGCTCACAAACGGTTGGGGGGAACTCTGAAGCTTTCTTT	CASSQTVGGNSEAFF
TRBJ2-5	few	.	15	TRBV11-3	TGTGCCAGCAGCCCCCGACACCGGTACCAAGAGACCCAGTACTTC	CASSPRHRYQETQYF
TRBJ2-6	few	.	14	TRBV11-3	TGTGCCAGCAGCTTTAACTCTGGGGCCAACGTCCTGACTTTC	CASSFNSGANVLTF
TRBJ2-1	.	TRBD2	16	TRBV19	TGTGCCAGTAGTTTACCTCCGGGGGGACCGTACAATGAGCAGTTCTTC	CASSLPPGGPYNEQFF
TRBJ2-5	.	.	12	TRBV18	TGTGCCAGCTCACCTAACCAAGAGACCCAGTACTTC	CASSPNQETQYF
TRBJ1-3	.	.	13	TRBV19	TGTGCCAGTAGATACAGGGAAGGAAACACCATATATTTT	CASRYREGNTIYF
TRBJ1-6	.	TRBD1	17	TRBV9	TGTGCCAGCAGCGTAGGTTCGGGACAGGGGGCTTCTTCACCCCTCCACTTT	CASSVGSGQGASSPLHF
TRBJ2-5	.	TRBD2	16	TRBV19	TGTGCCAGTAGTATATCGAGCGGGGCCACTCGGGAGACCCAGTACTTC	CASSISSGATRETQYF
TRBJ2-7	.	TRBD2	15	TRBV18	TGTGCCAGCTCACCCCCGGGACTAGCGGAATACGAGCAGTACTTC	CASSPPGLAEYEQYF
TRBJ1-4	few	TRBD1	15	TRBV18	TGTGCCAGCTCGCCCGGGACAGGGGAGAATGAAAAACTGTTTTTT	CASSPGTGENEKLFF
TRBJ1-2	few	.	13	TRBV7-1	TGTGCCAGCAGCTTAGGGGCAGGGGATGGCTACACCTTC	CASSLGAGDGYTF
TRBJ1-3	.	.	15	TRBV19	TGTGCCAGTAGTATAGGCCTCAACTCTGGAAACACCATATATTTT	CASSIGLNSGNTIYF
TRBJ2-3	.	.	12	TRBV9	TGTGCCAGCAGCGCCCAGGGGGGTGAGCTGTATTTT	CASSAQGGELYF
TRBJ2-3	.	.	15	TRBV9	TGTGCCAGCACAGAGGGCCCCTTTGGGACAGATACGCAGTATTTT	CASTEGPFGTDTQYF
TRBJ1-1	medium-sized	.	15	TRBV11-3	TGTGCCAGCAGCCTATCCCCGGGGATGAACACTGAAGCTTTCTTT	CASSLSPGMNTEAFF
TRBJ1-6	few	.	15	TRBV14	TGTGCCAGCAGCCAAGCGGGGGGCGAGAGTTCACCCCTCCACTTT	CASSQAGGESSPLHF
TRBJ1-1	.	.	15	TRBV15	TGTGCCACCAGCAGAGTGACGGTCATGAACACTGAAGCTTTCTTT	CATSRVTVMNTEAFF
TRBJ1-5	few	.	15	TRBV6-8	TGTGCCAGCAGTTCCGGACAGAGTATGGATCAGCCCCAGCATTTT	CASSSGQSMDQPQHF
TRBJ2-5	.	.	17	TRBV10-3	TGTGCCATCAGTGAGTCTGGCCCCATTAAGGTTATAGAGACCCAGTACTTC	CAISESGPIKVIETQYF
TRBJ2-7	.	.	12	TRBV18	TGTGCCAGCTCCCTGGGACTCTACGAGCAGTACTTC	CASSLGLYEQYF
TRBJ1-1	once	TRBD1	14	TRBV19	TGTGCCAGTAGTACAGGGGGAGGTGTGACTGAAGCTTTCTTT	CASSTGGGVTEAFF